This T cell receptor (beta chain) was obtained from a study of shared clonotypes between healthy human individuals. Method: immunoSEQ multiplex PCR; TCRdb's copy keeps in-frame clones and lacks some. The sample has some 1.5 million clones, 95% to 99% seen once. Comment on this clone: The antigen is undetermined.

Trimming removed 6 bases at V and 7 bases at J, with 18 bases between. The germline V gene encodes CDR1 SQVTM and CDR2 ANQGSEA. The CDR3 covers 14 residues. Findings and limits, study-wide: Naive subsets typically showed greater estimated richness than memory subsets.

The receptor was derived from a man aged 30 to 45 in good health. The specimen was naive CD4+ T cells sorted from blood. Specified subset: CD45RA+ positively selected. The chain recombines TRBV29-1 with TRBJ2-2; tentatively, D is TRBD2 (6 bases). CDR3 nucleotides: TGCAGCGTAGAACACCGGGAGAAGGGCGGGGAGCTGTTTTTT. This translates into CSVEHREKGGELFF.